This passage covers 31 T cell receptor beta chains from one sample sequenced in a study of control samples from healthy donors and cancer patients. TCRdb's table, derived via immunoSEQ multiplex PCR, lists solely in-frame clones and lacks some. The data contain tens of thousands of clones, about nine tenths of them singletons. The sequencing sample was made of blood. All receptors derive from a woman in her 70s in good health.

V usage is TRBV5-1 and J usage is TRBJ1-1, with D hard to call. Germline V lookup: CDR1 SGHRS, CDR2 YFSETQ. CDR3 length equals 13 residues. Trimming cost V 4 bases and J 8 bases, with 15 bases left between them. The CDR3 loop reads CASSGLLGLEAFF. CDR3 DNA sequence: TGCGCCAGCAGCGGACTCCTTGGTTTGGAAGCTTTCTTT.

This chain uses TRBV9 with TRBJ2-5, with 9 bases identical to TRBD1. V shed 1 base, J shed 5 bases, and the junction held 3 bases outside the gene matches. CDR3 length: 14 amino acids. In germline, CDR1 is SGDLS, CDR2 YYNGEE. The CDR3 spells CASSVMTGGETQYF. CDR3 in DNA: TGTGCCAGCAGCGTAATGACAGGGGGGGAGACCCAGTACTTC.

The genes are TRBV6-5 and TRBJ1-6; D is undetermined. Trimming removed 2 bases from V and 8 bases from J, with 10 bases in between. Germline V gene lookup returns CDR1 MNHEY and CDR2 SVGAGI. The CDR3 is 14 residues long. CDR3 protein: CASSYRSFDSPLHF. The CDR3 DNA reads TGTGCCAGCAGTTACCGGAGCTTCGATTCACCCCTCCACTTT.

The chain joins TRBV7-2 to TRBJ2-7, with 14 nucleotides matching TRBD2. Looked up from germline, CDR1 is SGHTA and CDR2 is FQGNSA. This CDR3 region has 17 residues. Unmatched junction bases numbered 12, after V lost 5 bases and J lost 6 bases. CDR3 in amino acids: CASSPYRLAGGPSEQYF. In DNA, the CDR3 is TGTGCCAGCAGCCCCTATAGACTAGCGGGAGGGCCTTCCGAGCAGTACTTC.

Written as DNA, the CDR3 is TGCGCCAGCAGTGACTCCTTACTCTATGGCTACACCTTC. Protein sequence: CASSDSLLYGYTF. The chain is built from TRBV10-2 and TRBJ1-2; D gene ambiguous. Germline V lookup: CDR1 WSHSY, CDR2 SAAADI. Trimming left V 3 bases short and J 4 bases short, with 9 bases between. This CDR3 has 13 amino acids.

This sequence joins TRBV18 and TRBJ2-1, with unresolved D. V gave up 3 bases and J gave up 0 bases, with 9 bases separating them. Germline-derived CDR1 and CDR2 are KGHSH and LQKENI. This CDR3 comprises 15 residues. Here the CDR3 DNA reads TGTGCCAGCTCACCCCAAATCGGCTCCTACAATGAGCAGTTCTTC. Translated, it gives CASSPQIGSYNEQFF. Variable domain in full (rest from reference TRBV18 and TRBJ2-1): NAGVMQNPRHLVRRRGQEARLRCSPMKGHSHVYWYRQLPEEGLKFMVYLQKENIIDESGMPKERFSAEFPKEGPSILRIQQVVRGDSAAYFCASSPQIGSYNEQFFGPGTRLTVL.

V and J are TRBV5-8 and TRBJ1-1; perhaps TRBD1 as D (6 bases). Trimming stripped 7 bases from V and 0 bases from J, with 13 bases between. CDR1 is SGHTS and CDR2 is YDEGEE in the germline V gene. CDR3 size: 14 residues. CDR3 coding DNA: TGTGCCAGCGGACACAGGGCAATGAACACTGAAGCTTTCTTT. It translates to CASGHRAMNTEAFF.

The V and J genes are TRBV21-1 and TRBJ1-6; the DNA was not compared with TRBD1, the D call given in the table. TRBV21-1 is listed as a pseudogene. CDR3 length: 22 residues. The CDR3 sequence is CASSNRRDRNTIIHPSLSPLHF. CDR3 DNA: TGTGCCAGCAGCAACCGCCGGGACAGGAATACCATAATTCACCCCTCCCTTTCACCCCTCCACTTT.

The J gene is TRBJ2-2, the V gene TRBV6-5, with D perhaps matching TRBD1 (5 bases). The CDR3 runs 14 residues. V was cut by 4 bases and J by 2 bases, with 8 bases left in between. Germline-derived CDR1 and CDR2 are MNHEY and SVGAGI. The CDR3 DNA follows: TGTGCCAGCAGTTGGACACCTAACACCGGGGAGCTGTTTTTT. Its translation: CASSWTPNTGELFF.

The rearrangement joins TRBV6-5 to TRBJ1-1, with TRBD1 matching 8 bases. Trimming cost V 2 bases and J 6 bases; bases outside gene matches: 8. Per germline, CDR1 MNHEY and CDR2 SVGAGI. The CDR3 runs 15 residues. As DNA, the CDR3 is TGTGCCAGCAGTTACGTCGGGGGGACAGGAGCTGAAGCTTTCTTT. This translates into CASSYVGGTGAEAFF.

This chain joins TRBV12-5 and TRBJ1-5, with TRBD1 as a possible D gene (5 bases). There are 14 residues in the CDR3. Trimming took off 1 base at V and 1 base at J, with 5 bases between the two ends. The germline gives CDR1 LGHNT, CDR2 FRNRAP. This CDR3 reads CASGLGQSNQPQHF. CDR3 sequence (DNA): TGTGCTAGTGGTTTGGGACAGAGCAATCAGCCCCAGCATTTT.

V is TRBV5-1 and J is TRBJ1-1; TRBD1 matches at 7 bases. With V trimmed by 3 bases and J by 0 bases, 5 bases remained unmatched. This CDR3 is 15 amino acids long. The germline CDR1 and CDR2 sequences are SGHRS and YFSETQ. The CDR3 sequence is CASSSSGTVNTEAFF. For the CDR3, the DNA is TGCGCCAGCAGCTCCTCCGGGACAGTGAACACTGAAGCTTTCTTT. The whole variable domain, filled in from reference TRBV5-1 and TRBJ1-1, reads KAGVTQTPRYLIKTRGQQVTLSCSPISGHRSVSWYQQTPGQGLQFLFEYFSETQRNKGNFPGRFSGRQFSNSRSEMNVSTLELGDSALYLCASSSSGTVNTEAFFGQGTRLTVV.

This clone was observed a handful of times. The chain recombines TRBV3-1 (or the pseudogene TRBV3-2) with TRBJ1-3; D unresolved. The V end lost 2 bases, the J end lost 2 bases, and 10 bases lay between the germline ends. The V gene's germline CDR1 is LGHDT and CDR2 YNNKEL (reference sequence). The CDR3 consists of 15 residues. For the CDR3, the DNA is TGTGCCAGCAGCCAAAGTGGAGCAGCTGGAAACACCATATATTTT. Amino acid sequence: CASSQSGAAGNTIYF.

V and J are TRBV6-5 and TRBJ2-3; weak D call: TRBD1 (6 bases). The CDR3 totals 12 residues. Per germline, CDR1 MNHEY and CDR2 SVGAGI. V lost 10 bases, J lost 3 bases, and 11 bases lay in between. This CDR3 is CATSRGTDTQYF. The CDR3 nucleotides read TGTGCCACCTCCAGGGGTACAGATACGCAGTATTTT.

DNA for the CDR3: TGTGCCAGCAGCCAGACTAGATTAGAGCAGTACTTC. Its protein is CASSQTRLEQYF. The V call is TRBV3-1 (or the pseudogene TRBV3-2), the J call TRBJ2-7; the D gene is possibly TRBD2 (6 bases). Germline lookup yields CDR1 LGHDT and CDR2 YNNKEL (reference sequence). CDR3 length: 12 amino acids. Between the trimmed V and J ends, which lost 3 bases and 7 bases, there was a span of 10 bases.

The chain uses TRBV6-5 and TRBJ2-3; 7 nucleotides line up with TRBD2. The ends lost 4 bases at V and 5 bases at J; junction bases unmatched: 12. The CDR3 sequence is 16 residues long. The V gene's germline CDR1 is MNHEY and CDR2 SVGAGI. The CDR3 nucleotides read TGTGCCAGCAGTTCCCCGGCCAGCGGGACGGGAGATACGCAGTATTTT. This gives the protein CASSSPASGTGDTQYF.

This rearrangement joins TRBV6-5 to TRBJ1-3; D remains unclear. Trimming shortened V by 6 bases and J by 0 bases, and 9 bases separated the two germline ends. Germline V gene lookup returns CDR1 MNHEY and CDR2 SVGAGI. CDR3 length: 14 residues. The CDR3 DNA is TGTGCCAGCAGAGACGGATACTCTGGAAACACCATATATTTT. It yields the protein CASRDGYSGNTIYF.

Here the CDR3 reads CASSIDQRAGDQPQHF. The CDR3 region has the DNA TGTGCCAGTAGTATAGATCAGAGGGCCGGGGATCAGCCCCAGCATTTT. The gene calls are TRBV19 and TRBJ1-5; D call uncertain. V lost 0 bases and J 5 bases, leaving 14 bases between the germline ends. Germline V lookup: CDR1 LNHDA, CDR2 SQIVND (reference sequence). CDR3 size: 16 residues.

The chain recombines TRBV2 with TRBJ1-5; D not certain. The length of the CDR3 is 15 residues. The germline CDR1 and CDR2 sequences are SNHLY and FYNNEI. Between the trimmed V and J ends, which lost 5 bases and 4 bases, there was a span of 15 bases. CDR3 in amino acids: CASSTLTGKNQPQHF. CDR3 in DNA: TGTGCCAGCAGTACCTTGACGGGGAAAAATCAGCCCCAGCATTTT.

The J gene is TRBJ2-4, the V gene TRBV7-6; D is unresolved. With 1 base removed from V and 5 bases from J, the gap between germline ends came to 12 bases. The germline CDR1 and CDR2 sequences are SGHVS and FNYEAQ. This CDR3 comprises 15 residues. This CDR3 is CASSLGTGSQNIQYF. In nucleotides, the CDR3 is TGTGCCAGCAGCTTAGGAACCGGGTCCCAAAACATTCAGTACTTC.

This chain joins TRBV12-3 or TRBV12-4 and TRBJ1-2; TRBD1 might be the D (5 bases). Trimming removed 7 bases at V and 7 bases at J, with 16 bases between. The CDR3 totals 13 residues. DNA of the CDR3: TGTGCCAGCACTAACCGGCAGGGAAGTGGCTACACCTTC. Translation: CASTNRQGSGYTF.

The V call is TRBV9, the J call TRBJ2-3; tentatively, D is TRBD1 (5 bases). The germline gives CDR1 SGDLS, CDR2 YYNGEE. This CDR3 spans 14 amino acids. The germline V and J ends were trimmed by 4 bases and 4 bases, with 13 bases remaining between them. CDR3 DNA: TGTGCCAGCAGCACCGGGTTCAGGGCAGATACGCAGTATTTT. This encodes CASSTGFRADTQYF.

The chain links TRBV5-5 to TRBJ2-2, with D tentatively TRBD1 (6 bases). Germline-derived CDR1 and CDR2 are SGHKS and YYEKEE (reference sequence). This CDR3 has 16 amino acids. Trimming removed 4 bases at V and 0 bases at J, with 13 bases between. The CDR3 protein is CASSTTGNANTGELFF. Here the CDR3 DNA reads TGTGCCAGCAGCACCACAGGGAACGCGAACACCGGGGAGCTGTTTTTT.

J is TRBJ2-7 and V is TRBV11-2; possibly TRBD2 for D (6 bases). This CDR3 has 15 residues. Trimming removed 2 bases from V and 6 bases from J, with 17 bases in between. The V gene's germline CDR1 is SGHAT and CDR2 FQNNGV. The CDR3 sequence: CASSLIGTMGGEQYF. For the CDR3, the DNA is TGTGCCAGCAGCTTAATCGGGACCATGGGGGGCGAGCAGTACTTC.

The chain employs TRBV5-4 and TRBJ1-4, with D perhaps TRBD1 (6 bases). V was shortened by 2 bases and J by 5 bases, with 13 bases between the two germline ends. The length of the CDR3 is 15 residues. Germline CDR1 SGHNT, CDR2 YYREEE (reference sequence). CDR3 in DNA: TGTGCCAGCAGCTTCCAACAGGGAGCCAATGAAAAACTGTTTTTT. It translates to CASSFQQGANEKLFF.

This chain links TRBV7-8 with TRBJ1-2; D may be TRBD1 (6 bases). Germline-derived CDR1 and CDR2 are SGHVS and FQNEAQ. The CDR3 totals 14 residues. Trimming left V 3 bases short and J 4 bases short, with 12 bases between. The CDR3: CASSLGHSSYGYTF. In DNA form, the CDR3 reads TGTGCCAGCAGCTTGGGACACTCGAGCTATGGCTACACCTTC.

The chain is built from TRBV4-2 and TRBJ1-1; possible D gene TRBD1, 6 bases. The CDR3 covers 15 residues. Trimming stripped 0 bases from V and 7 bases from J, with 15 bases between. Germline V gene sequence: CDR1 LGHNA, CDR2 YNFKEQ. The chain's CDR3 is CASSQESTVRGEAFF. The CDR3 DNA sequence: TGTGCCAGCAGCCAAGAGAGTACTGTCAGGGGTGAAGCTTTCTTT.

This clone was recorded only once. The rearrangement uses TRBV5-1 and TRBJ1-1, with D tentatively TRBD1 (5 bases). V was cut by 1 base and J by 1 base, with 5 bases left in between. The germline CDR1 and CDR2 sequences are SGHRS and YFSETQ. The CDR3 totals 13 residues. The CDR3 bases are TGCGCCAGCAGCTTGCAGGGGAACACTGAAGCTTTCTTT. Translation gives CASSLQGNTEAFF.

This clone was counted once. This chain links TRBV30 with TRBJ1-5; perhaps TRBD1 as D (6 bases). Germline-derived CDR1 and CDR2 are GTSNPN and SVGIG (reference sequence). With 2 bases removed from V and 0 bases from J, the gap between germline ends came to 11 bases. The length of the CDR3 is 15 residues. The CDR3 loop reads CAWSLTGFSNQPQHF. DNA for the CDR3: TGTGCCTGGAGTCTCACAGGGTTTAGCAATCAGCCCCAGCATTTT. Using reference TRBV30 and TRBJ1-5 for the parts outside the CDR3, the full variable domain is SQTIHQWPATLVQPVGSPLSLECTVEGTSNPNLYWYRQAAGRGLQLLFYSVGIGQISSEVPQNLSASRPQDRQFILSSKKLLLSDSGFYLCAWSLTGFSNQPQHFGDGTRLSIL.

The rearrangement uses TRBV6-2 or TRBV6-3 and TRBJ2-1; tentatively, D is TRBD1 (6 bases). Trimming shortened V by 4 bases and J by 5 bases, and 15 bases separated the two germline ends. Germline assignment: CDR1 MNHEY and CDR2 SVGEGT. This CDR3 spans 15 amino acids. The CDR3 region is CASSWTGTTNNEQFF. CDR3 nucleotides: TGTGCCAGCAGTTGGACCGGGACAACCAACAATGAGCAGTTCTTC.

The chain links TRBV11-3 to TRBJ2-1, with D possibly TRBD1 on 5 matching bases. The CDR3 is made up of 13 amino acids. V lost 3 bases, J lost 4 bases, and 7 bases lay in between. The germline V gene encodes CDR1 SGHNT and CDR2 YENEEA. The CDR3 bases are TGTGCCAGCAGCTTCGACAGTTACAATGAGCAGTTCTTC. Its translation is CASSFDSYNEQFF.